This entry lists 11 T cell receptor beta chains sequenced from one sample in a study of blood T cell repertoires in COVID-19. The data were produced by immunoSEQ multiplex PCR, yet TCRdb's version contains in-frame clones alone and is incomplete. The profile shows some 16,000 clones, 82% of them singletons. Material for sequencing was peripheral blood. The receptors come from an older man with active COVID-19.

The chain combines TRBV4-3 with TRBJ1-4, with TRBD1 matching over 8 bases. V lost 1 base and J lost 4; bases outside the gene matches: 5. CDR3 length: 16 amino acids. In germline, CDR1 is LGHNA, CDR2 YSLEER. The CDR3 nucleotides read TGCGCCAGCAGCCAAGCCCCGGGACAGGATAATGAAAAACTGTTTTTT. This encodes CASSQAPGQDNEKLFF.

The J gene is TRBJ2-5, the V gene TRBV28, with 7 bases that match TRBD2. With 2 bases clipped from V and 3 bases from J, the junction kept 0 bases outside the gene matches. This CDR3 comprises 13 residues. Germline lookup yields CDR1 MDHEN and CDR2 SYDVKM. The CDR3 region has the DNA TGTGCCAGCAGTTTAGGGGGGGAAGAGACCCAGTACTTC. Amino acids: CASSLGGEETQYF.

The chain links TRBV6-2 or TRBV6-3 to TRBJ2-1; D is possibly TRBD1 (6 bases). V was cut by 5 bases and J by 4 bases, with 12 bases left in between. The V gene's germline CDR1 is MNHEY and CDR2 SVGEGT. The CDR3 contains 14 residues. The CDR3 loop is CASSPRQVYNEQFF. The CDR3, as DNA: TGTGCCAGCAGTCCCCGACAGGTATACAATGAGCAGTTCTTC.

The chain links TRBV19 to TRBJ2-7; 14 bases map to TRBD2. CDR3 length: 15 residues. From germline, CDR1 is LNHDA and CDR2 SQIVND (reference sequence). The V segment lost 6 bases and the J segment 5 bases; nucleotides outside the gene matches: 6. The CDR3 reads CASSPGLAGENEQYF. For the CDR3, the DNA is TGTGCCAGTAGCCCGGGACTAGCGGGAGAAAACGAGCAGTACTTC.

The rearrangement joins TRBV24-1 to TRBJ2-7; perhaps TRBD1 as D (6 bases). Germline CDR1 is KGHDR and CDR2 is SFDVKD. The CDR3 covers 13 residues. With 2 bases removed from V and 5 bases from J, the gap between germline ends came to 9 bases. CDR3 in amino acids: CATSDYRVHEQYF. CDR3 DNA sequence: TGTGCCACCAGTGATTACAGGGTCCACGAGCAGTACTTC.

This chain links TRBV5-6 with TRBJ2-5; D possibly corresponds to TRBD2 (6 bases). CDR1 is SGHDT and CDR2 is YYEEEE in the germline V gene. Deletions cut 0 bases from V and 7 bases from J, with 16 bases between. This CDR3 region has 15 residues. In nucleotides, the CDR3 is TGTGCCAGCAGCTTGGCGCCTAACGGGAGAGGGACCCAGTACTTC. Protein product: CASSLAPNGRGTQYF.

The chain has TRBV4-2 and TRBJ2-2, with TRBD1 identical over 7 bases. Germline V gene lookup returns CDR1 LGHNA and CDR2 YNFKEQ. Trimming took 4 bases from V and 3 from J; bases not matched to a gene: 11. The CDR3 loop spans 17 amino acids. The CDR3 sequence: CASSRNAGGMDTGELFF. The CDR3 DNA reads TGTGCCAGCAGCCGAAACGCAGGGGGTATGGACACCGGGGAGCTGTTTTTT.

The rearrangement links TRBV15 to TRBJ2-5; TRBD2 agrees at 7 bases. The V segment lost 1 base and the J segment 3 bases; nucleotides outside the gene matches: 11. The V gene's germline CDR1 is LNHNV and CDR2 YYDKDF (reference sequence). This CDR3 region has 17 residues. This CDR3 is CATSRALGRTREETQYF. As DNA, the CDR3 is TGTGCCACCAGCAGAGCCCTCGGGAGGACCAGAGAAGAGACCCAGTACTTC.

The rearrangement joins TRBV12-3 or TRBV12-4 to TRBJ2-7, with no clear D. V shed 5 bases and J shed 1 base, with 9 bases lying between them. This CDR3 comprises 13 residues. This CDR3 reads CASSPARSYEQYF. DNA of the CDR3: TGTGCCAGCAGTCCCGCTAGATCCTACGAGCAGTACTTC.

The V gene is TRBV5-1, the J gene TRBJ1-5; D is ambiguous. V dropped 4 bases and J dropped 4 bases, with 15 bases sitting between them. The V gene's germline CDR1 is SGHRS and CDR2 YFSETQ. This CDR3 has 15 residues. The CDR3 spells CASSPAPGVNQPQHF. The CDR3, as DNA: TGCGCCAGCAGCCCTGCGCCGGGTGTAAATCAGCCCCAGCATTTT.

The genes are TRBV24-1 and TRBJ2-7, with a tentative D call TRBD2 (5 bases). The V end lost 7 bases, the J end lost 3 bases, and 9 bases lay between the germline ends. CDR3 length: 12 residues. Germline assignment: CDR1 KGHDR and CDR2 SFDVKD. This CDR3 reads CATRTGNYEQYF. CDR3 nucleotides: TGTGCCACCAGGACCGGGAACTACGAGCAGTACTTC.